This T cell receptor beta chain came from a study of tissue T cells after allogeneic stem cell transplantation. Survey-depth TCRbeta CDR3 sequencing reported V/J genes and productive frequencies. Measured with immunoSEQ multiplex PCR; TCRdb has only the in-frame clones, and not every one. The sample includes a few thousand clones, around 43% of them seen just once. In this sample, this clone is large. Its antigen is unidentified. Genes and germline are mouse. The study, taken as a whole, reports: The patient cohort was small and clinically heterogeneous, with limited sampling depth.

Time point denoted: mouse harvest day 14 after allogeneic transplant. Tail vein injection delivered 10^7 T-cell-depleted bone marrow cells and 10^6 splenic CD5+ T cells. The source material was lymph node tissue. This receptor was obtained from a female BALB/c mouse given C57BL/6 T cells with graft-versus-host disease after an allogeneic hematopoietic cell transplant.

CDR3 residues: CASSLDYEQYF. CDR3 bases read: TGTGCCAGCAGTTTGGACTATGAACAGTAC. V usage is TRBV15 and J usage is TRBJ2-7; D not certain. The read terminates 1 residue before the CDR3 end, so the remaining end is supplied by the germline J gene. The CDR3 is 11 residues long. CDR1 and CDR2 from the germline V gene are SGHND and FRSKSL. The V and J ends lost 3 bases and 3 bases respectively, with 3 bases between them.